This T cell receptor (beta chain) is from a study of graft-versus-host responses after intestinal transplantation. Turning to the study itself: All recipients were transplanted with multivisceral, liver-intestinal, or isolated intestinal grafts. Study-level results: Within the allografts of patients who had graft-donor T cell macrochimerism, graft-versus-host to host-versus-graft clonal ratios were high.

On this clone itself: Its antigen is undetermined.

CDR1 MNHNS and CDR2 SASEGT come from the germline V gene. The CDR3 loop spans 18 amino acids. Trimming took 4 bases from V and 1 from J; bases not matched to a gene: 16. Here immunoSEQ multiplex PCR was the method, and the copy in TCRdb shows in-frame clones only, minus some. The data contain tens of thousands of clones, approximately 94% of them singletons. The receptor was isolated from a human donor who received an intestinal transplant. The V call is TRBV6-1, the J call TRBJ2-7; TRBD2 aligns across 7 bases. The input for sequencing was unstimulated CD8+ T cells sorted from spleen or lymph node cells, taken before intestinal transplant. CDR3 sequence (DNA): TGTGCCAGCAGTGGATGGGGGGGAGCTCGCCTTCTTTCCTACGAGCAGTACTTC. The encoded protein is CASSGWGGARLLSYEQYF.